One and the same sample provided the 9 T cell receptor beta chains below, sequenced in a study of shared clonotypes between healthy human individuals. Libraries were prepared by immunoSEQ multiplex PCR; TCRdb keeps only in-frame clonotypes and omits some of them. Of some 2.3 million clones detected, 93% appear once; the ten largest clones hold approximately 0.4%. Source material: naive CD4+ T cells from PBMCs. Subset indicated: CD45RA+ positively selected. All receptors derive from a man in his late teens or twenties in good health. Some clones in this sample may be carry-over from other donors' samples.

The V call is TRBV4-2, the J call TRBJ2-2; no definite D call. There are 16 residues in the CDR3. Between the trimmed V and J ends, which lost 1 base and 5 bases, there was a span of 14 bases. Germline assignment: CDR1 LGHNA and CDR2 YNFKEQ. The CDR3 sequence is CASSQVFSVRTGELFF. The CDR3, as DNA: TGTGCCAGCAGCCAAGTTTTCAGTGTTAGGACCGGGGAGCTGTTTTTT.

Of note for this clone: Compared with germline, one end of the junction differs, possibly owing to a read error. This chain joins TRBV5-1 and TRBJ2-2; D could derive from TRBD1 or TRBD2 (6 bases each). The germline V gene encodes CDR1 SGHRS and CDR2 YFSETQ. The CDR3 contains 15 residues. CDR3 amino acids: CASRLGGRNTGELFF. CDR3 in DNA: TGCGCCAGCAGGTTGGGGGGCCGGAACACCGGGGAGCTGTTTTTT.

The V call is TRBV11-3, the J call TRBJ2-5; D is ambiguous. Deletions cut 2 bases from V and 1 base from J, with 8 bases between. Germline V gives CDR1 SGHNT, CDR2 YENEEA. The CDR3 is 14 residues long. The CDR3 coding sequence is TGTGCCAGCAGCTTAACACAGACCCAAGAGACCCAGTACTTC. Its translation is CASSLTQTQETQYF.

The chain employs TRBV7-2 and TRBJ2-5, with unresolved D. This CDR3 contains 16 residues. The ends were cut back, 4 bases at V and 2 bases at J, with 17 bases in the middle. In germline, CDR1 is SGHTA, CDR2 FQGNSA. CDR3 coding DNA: TGTGCCAGCAGCTCCCTCGAGCGCTCCACGCAAGAGACCCAGTACTTC. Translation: CASSSLERSTQETQYF.

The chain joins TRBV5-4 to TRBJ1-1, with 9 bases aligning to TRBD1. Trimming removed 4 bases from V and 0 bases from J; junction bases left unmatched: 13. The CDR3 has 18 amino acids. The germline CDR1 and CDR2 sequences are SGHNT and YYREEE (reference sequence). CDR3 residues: CASSTGVGTGIVNTEAFF. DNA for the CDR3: TGTGCCAGCAGCACGGGGGTTGGGACAGGGATTGTGAACACTGAAGCTTTCTTT.

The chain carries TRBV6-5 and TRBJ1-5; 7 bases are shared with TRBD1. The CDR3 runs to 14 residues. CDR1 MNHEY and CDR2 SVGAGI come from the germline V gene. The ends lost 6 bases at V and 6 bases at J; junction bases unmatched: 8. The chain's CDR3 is CASRAQGSGQPQHF. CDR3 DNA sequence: TGTGCCAGCAGGGCACAGGGGTCCGGTCAGCCCCAGCATTTT.

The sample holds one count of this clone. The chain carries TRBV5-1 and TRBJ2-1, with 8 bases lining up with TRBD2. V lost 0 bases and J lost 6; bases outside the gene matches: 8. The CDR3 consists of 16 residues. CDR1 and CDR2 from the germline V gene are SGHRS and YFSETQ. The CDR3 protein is CASSLVVAGSPNEQFF. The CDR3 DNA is TGCGCCAGCAGCTTGGTGGTAGCGGGGTCACCCAATGAGCAGTTCTTC.

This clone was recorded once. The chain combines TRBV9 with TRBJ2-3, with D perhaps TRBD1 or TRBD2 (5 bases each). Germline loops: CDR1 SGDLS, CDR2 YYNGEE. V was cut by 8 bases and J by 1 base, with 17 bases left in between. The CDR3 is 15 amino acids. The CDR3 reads CASNRDPRGTDTQYF. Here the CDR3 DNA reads TGTGCCAGTAATAGGGACCCACGTGGCACAGATACGCAGTATTTT.

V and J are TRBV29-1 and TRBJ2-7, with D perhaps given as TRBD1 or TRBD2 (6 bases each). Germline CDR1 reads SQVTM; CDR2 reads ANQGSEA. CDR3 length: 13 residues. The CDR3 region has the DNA TGCTCTGCGGCAGGGGCCGCTGGGGGGGAGCAGTACTTC. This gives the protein CSAAGAAGGEQYF.